This TCR beta chain was found in a study of blood T cells in healthy people across ages. The second PCR ran roughly 7 to 12 cycles with a sample-barcoded 5' primer and J-beta primers. TCRdb reprocessed the 5' RACE reads with MiXCR, giving one entry per CDR3 protein. The table lists 250,000 to 300,000 distinct CDR3 sequences, roughly a quarter of them singletons. This clonotype was counted a single time. This CDR3 region has 16 residues. With 5 bases clipped from V and 4 bases from J, the junction kept 10 bases outside the gene matches. CDR1 SGHTA and CDR2 FQGNSA come from the germline V gene. The chain recombines TRBV7-2 with TRBJ1-5, with 8 nucleotides matching TRBD1. The sample consisted of blood. The TCR originated in a woman in her sixties or seventies in good health. The CDR3 spells CASSDSGTGGNQPQHF. The CDR3 DNA is TGTGCCAGCAGCGACTCCGGGACAGGAGGAAATCAGCCCCAGCATTTT.